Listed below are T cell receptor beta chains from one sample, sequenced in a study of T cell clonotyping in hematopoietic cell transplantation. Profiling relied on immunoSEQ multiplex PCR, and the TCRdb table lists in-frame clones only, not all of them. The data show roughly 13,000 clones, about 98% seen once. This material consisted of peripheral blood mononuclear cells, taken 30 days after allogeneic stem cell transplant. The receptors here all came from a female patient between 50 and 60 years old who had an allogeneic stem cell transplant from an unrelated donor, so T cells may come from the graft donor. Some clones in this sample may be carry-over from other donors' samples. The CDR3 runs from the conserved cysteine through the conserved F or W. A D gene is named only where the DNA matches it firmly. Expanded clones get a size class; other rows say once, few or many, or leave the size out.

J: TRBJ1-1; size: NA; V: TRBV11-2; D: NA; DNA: TGTGCCAGCAGCCCCCGACAGAACACTGAAGCTTTCTTT; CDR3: CASSPRQNTEAFF
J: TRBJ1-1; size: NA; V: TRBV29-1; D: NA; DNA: TGCAGCGTTGAAGTCAGGGGAGGGAACACTGAAGCTTTCTTT; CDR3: CSVEVRGGNTEAFF
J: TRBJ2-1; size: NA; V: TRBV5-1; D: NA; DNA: TGCGCCAGCAGCAAGAGGCGTATCGATGAGCAGTTCTTC; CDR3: CASSKRRIDEQFF
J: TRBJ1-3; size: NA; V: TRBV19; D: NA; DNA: TGTGCCAGTAGTATAGGTTTCTCTGGAAACACCATATATTTT; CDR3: CASSIGFSGNTIYF
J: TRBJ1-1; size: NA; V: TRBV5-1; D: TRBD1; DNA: TGCGCCAGCAGCTTGGGGGCAGGGGGTTTGAACACTGAAGCTTTCTTT; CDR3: CASSLGAGGLNTEAFF
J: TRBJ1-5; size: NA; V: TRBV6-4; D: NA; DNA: TGTGCCAGCAGTGGGGGCCGCTTCAGGGACGGACTACTCCAGCATTTT; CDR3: CASSGGRFRDGLLQHF
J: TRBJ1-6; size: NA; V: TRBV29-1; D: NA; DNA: TGCAGCGCCCTATTTGTGGGAGTAGGGTCACCCCTCCACTTT; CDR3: CSALFVGVGSPLHF
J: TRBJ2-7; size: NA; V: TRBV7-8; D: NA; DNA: TGTGCCAGCAGCCCGCCTATGCTCTACGAGCAGTACTTC; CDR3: CASSPPMLYEQYF
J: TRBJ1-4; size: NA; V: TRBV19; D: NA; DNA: TGTGCCAGTAGTACCCCGGGGGCCAACCCCCTAAATGAAAAACTGTTTTTT; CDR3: CASSTPGANPLNEKLFF
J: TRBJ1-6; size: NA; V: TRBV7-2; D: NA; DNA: TGTGCCAGCAGCTTAGGCGGGGCCGAGGGTTCACCCCTCCACTTT; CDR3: CASSLGGAEGSPLHF
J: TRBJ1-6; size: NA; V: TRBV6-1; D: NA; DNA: TGTGCCAGCAGTGAAGGGCGGGACCGACTTATGTATAATTCACCCCTCCACTTT; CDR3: CASSEGRDRLMYNSPLHF
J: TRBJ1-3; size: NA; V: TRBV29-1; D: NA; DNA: TGCAGCGTTGAAGTAGGGGCGGTGGGAAACACCATATATTTT; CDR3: CSVEVGAVGNTIYF
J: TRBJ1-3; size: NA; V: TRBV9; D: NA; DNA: TGTGCCAGCAGCCCCAGCGGTGGCGCTGCAGGAAACACCATATATTTT; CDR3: CASSPSGGAAGNTIYF
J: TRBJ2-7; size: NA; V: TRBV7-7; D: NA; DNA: TGTGCTAGCAGCCGGGACATCTACTACGAGCAGTACTTC; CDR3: CASSRDIYYEQYF
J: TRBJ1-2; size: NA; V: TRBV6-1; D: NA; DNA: TGTGCCAGCAGTCCCGACAGGTACTATGGCTACACCTTC; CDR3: CASSPDRYYGYTF
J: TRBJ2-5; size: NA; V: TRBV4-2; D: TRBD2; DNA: TGTGCCAGCAGCCAAGAGGGGACTAGCGGGGGGGCGGAGACCCAGTACTTC; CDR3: CASSQEGTSGGAETQYF
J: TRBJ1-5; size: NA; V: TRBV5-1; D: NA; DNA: TGCGCCAGCAGCTTGGGCGTAATTAATCAGCCCCAGCATTTT; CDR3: CASSLGVINQPQHF
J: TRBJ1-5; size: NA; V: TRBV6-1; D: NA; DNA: TGTGCCAGCAGTGTGGGGAGTAGCAATCAGCCCCAGCATTTT; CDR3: CASSVGSSNQPQHF
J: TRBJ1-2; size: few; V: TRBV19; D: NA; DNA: TGTGCCAGTAGTATCGTAACGGAAGATAACTATGGCTACACCTTC; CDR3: CASSIVTEDNYGYTF
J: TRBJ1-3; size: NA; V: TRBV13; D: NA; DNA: TGTGCCAACCGAGGGGGCTCTGGAAACACCATATATTTT; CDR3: CANRGGSGNTIYF
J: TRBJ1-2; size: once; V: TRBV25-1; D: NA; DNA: TGTGCCAGCAGGAGTGCGCGGCGGGGTGATGGCTACACCTTC; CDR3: CASRSARRGDGYTF
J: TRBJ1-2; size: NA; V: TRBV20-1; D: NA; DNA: TGCAGTGCTAGAGATCTTTACACCTTC; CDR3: CSARDLYTF
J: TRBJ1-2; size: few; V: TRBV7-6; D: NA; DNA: TGTGCCAGCAGCCAGCAGCCGGGTCCTAACTATGGCTACACCTTC; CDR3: CASSQQPGPNYGYTF
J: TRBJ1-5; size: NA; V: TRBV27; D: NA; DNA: TGTGCCAGCAGTCTATCCATCATTCAGCCCCAGCATTTT; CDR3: CASSLSIIQPQHF
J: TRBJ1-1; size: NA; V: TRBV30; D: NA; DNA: TGTGCCTGGAGTTTAGGGGATGAGGAAGCTTTCTTT; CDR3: CAWSLGDEEAFF
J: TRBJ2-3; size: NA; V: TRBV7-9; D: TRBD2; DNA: TGTGCCAGCAGCTCGAGCGGGGGACACACAGATACGCAGTATTTT; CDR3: CASSSSGGHTDTQYF
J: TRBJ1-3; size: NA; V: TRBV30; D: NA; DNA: TGTGCCTGGAGTGTACCTCGAGGAGGTGGAAACACCATATATTTT; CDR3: CAWSVPRGGGNTIYF
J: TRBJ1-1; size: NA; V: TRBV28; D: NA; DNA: TGTGCCAGCAGTTTGAGACGGACCGTAGGTTTCTTT; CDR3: CASSLRRTVGFF
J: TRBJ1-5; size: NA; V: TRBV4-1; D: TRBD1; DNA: TGCGCCAGCAGCCAAAGGGGGCTGTCGGGCAATCAGCCCCAGCATTTT; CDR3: CASSQRGLSGNQPQHF
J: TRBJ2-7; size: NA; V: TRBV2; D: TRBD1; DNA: TGTGCCAGCAGTGATTTGGACAGGGGTTACGAGCAGTACTTC; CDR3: CASSDLDRGYEQYF
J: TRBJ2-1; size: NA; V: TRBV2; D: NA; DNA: TGTGCCAGCAGTGAAAACATTTCCTACAATGAGCAGTTCTTC; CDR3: CASSENISYNEQFF
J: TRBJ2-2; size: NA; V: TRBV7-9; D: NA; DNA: TGTGCCAGCAGGGACGACGGGGGCCTGGACGGGGAGCTGTTTTTT; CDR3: CASRDDGGLDGELFF
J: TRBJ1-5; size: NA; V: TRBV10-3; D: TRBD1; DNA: TGTGCCATCAAGGACAGGGACGATCAGCCCCAGCATTTT; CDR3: CAIKDRDDQPQHF
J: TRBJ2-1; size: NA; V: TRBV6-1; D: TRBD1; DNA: TGTGCCAGCAGTGAAGAGGGGACAGCCAATGAGCAGTTCTTC; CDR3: CASSEEGTANEQFF
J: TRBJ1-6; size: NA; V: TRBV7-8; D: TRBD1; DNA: TGTGCCAGCAGCTTACCAGGGGGAGGGTTTAATTCACCCCTCCACTTT; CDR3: CASSLPGGGFNSPLHF
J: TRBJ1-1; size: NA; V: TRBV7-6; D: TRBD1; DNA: TGTGCCAGCAGCTTAACAGGGGTAACTGAAGCTTTCTTT; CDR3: CASSLTGVTEAFF
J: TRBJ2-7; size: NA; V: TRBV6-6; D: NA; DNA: TGTGCCAGCAGTTACGTTAGGGGGACACCCTACGAGCAGTACTTC; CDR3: CASSYVRGTPYEQYF
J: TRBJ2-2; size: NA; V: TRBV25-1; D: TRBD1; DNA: TGTGCCAGCAGCGCCGGACAGGGTGGGGGGGAGCTGTTTTTT; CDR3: CASSAGQGGGELFF
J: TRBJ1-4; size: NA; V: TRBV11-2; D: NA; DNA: TGTGCCAGCAGCTCGGCACCCCAGGGGTCTTCCGAGGAAAAACTGTTTTTT; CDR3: CASSSAPQGSSEEKLFF
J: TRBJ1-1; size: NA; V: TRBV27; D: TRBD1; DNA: TGTGCCAGCAGTTTGAGGGGGCGAAACACTGAAGCTTTCTTT; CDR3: CASSLRGRNTEAFF
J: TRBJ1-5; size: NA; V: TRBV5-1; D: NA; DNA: TGCGCCAGCAGCTTGGGTCCGTGGGAGAACAATCAGCCCCAGCATTTT; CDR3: CASSLGPWENNQPQHF
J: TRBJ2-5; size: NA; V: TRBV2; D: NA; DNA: TGTGCCAGCAGTTCTTATCAGGAGACCCAGTACTTC; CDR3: CASSSYQETQYF
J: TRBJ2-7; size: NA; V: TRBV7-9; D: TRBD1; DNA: TGTGCCAGCAGCCATCCCCGGGACAGGAGACTCTACGAGCAGTACTTC; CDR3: CASSHPRDRRLYEQYF
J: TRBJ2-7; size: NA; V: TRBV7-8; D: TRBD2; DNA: TGTGCCAGCAGCTTAGCCTCAACTAGCGGGGGGGCGTACGAGCAGTACTTC; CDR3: CASSLASTSGGAYEQYF
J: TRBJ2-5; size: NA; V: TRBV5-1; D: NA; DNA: TGCGCCAGCAGTTCAGAGGGGGAGACCCAGTACTTC; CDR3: CASSSEGETQYF
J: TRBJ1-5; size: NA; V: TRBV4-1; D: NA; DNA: TGCGCCAGCAGCCAAGCAATGGGGGGAGGTCAGCCCCAGCATTTT; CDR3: CASSQAMGGGQPQHF
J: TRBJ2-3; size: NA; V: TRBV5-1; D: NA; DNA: TGCGCCAGCAGCCTCTCGGTTGCAGATACGCAGTATTTT; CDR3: CASSLSVADTQYF
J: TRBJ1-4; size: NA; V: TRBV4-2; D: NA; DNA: TGTGCCAGCAGCCAAGATTACACATACTCGGAAAAACTGTTTTTT; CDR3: CASSQDYTYSEKLFF
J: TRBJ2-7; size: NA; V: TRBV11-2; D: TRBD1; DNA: TGTGCCAGCAGCTTAATTACAGGGGCCTCCTACGAGCAGTACTTC; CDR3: CASSLITGASYEQYF
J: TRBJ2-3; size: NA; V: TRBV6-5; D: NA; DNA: TGTGCCAGCACGCGGGACCGACAAGATACGCAGTATTTT; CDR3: CASTRDRQDTQYF
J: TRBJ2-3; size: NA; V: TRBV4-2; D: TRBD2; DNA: TGTGCCAGCAGCCCGCGACGGACTAGCGGGGGGGACACAGATACGCAGTATTTT; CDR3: CASSPRRTSGGDTDTQYF
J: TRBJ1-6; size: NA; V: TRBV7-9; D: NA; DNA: TGTGCCAGCAGCCAGCGGGACCGTTCACCCCTCCACTTT; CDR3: CASSQRDRSPLHF
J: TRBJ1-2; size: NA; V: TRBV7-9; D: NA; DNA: TGTGCCAGCAGCTTAGCGAAAGGGCATGGCTACACCTTC; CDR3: CASSLAKGHGYTF
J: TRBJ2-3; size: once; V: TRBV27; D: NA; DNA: TGTGCCAGCAGTTTCGGGGTAACAGATACGCAGTATTTT; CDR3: CASSFGVTDTQYF
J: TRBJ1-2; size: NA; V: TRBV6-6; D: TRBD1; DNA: TGTGCCAGCGGGACAGGGGCCCTCTGGGACTACACCTTC; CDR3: CASGTGALWDYTF
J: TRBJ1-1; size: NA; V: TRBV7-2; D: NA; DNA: TGTGCCAGCAGCTCATTAAGGGGGGTGAACACTGAAGCTTTCTTT; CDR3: CASSSLRGVNTEAFF
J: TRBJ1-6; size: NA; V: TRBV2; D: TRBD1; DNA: TGTGCCAGCAGGGCCCAGACAGGGTACAATTCACCCCTCCACTTT; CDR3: CASRAQTGYNSPLHF
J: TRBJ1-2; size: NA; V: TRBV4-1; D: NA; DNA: TGCGCCAGCAGCCAGTCGCTTCTAGGGGCTAAGGCTTGGCATGGCTACACCTTC; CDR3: CASSQSLLGAKAWHGYTF
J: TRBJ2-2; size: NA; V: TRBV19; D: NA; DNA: TGTGCCAGTAGTGCGGGGATTAACACCGGGGAGCTGTTTTTT; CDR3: CASSAGINTGELFF